What follows describes a single T cell receptor beta chain. These data originate in a study of spatial heterogeneity in lung cancer. Whole-study context: Just over 70 TRACERx patients with early, untreated non-small cell lung cancer donated samples. The average appearance count of each unique TCR and UMI combination in raw reads was more than 8.5.

V lost 4 bases to trimming and J lost 4 bases, with 13 bases between them. The CDR3 runs 14 residues. Germline CDR1 SGHTA, CDR2 FQGNSA. Described time point: blood at routine non-recurrence follow-up after resection. The input material, whole RNA from tumor, nontumor lung or frozen PBMC, was sequenced unsorted. On each TCR cDNA molecule, a unique molecular identifier was present. TCRdb used MiXCR to reprocess the 5' RACE reads, holding one entry per CDR3 protein. Of more than 75,000 distinct CDR3 sequences listed, approximately 19% are singletons. The chain couples TRBV7-2 to TRBJ1-1; D is ambiguous. The material was PBMCs, obtained at follow-up. The receptor was derived from a male donor with early-stage non-small cell lung cancer. CDR3: CASSWIGGGTEAFF. CDR3 DNA sequence: TGTGCCAGCAGCTGGATTGGCGGCGGCACTGAAGCTTTCTTT.